Following are 24 T cell receptor beta chains from one sample sequenced in a study of blood T cell repertoires in COVID-19. Profiling relied on immunoSEQ multiplex PCR, and the TCRdb table lists in-frame clones only, not all of them. The sample shows under 80,000 clones, roughly 92% of them seen only once. Sample: peripheral blood. The receptors derive from a human donor in a cohort sampled during active COVID-19.

This chain links TRBV7-3 with TRBJ2-7; 8 positions match TRBD2. CDR1 is SGHTA and CDR2 is FQGTGA in the germline V gene. The V segment lost 5 bases and the J segment 3 bases; nucleotides outside the gene matches: 9. The CDR3 sequence is 15 residues long. The CDR3 region is CASSLRGGLDYEQYF. As DNA, the CDR3 is TGTGCCAGCAGCCTCCGGGGGGGTCTCGACTACGAGCAGTACTTC.

The J gene is TRBJ1-2, the V gene TRBV6-5; D remains unclear. CDR1 and CDR2 from the germline V gene are MNHEY and SVGAGI. This CDR3 spans 14 amino acids. The V end lost 4 bases, the J end lost 1 base, and 10 bases lay between the germline ends. The CDR3 DNA reads TGTGCCAGCAGTTTAGACATATTTAACTATGGCTACACCTTC. Translating it yields CASSLDIFNYGYTF.

This chain joins TRBV5-1 and TRBJ2-5; 9 nucleotides align to TRBD1. The CDR3 extends over 15 amino acids. Germline assignment: CDR1 SGHRS and CDR2 YFSETQ. V trimming: 4 bases; J trimming: 3 bases; junction bases outside the gene matches: 7. CDR3 in DNA: TGCGCCAGCAGCCCAGGGACAGGGAGGGAAGAGACCCAGTACTTC. Encoded protein: CASSPGTGREETQYF.

The chain recombines TRBV3-1 (or the pseudogene TRBV3-2) with TRBJ1-2; D not certain. Looked up from germline, CDR1 is LGHDT and CDR2 is YNNKEL (reference sequence). The length of the CDR3 is 15 residues. The ends were cut back, 4 bases at V and 5 bases at J, with 17 bases in the middle. The CDR3 nucleotides read TGTGCCAGCAGCCCCGATGGCGCGGATGTTTATGGCTACACCTTC. Translating it yields CASSPDGADVYGYTF.

The sample holds one count of this clone. The chain uses TRBV5-4 and TRBJ2-2, with 11 bases identical to TRBD2. V lost 7 bases and J lost 4; bases outside the gene matches: 9. Germline CDR1 SGHNT, CDR2 YYREEE (reference sequence). This CDR3 spans 16 amino acids. The CDR3 here is CASVAGGLGGTGELFF. The CDR3 nucleotides read TGTGCCAGCGTAGCGGGAGGGCTCGGAGGCACCGGGGAGCTGTTTTTT. The full variable domain, in which reference TRBV5-4 and TRBJ2-2 provide the parts outside the CDR3, is ETGVTQSPTHLIKTRGQQVTLRCSSQSGHNTVSWYQQALGQGPQFIFQYYREEENGRGNFPPRFSGLQFPNYSSELNVNALELDDSALYLCASVAGGLGGTGELFFGEGSRLTVL.

CDR3 nucleotides: TGTGCCAGCAGCTTGGGAGTGGAGTTTTCCTACGAGCAGTACTTC. Translating it yields CASSLGVEFSYEQYF. The chain recombines TRBV5-5 with TRBJ2-7; no firm D call. V gave up 0 bases and J gave up 1 base, with 11 bases separating them. The CDR3 sequence is 15 residues long. Germline CDR1 is SGHKS and CDR2 is YYEKEE (reference sequence).

This clone was seen once. The rearrangement links TRBV7-2 to TRBJ1-6; D remains ambiguous. The length of the CDR3 is 14 residues. CDR1 SGHTA and CDR2 FQGNSA come from the germline V gene. V was trimmed by 4 bases and J by 6 bases, leaving 10 bases between them. CDR3 protein: CASSSDTPNSPLHF. In DNA form, the CDR3 reads TGTGCCAGCAGCTCTGACACCCCTAATTCACCCCTCCACTTT.

The chain uses TRBV15 and TRBJ2-1; 7 nucleotides match TRBD2. The ends lost 3 bases at V and 8 bases at J; junction bases unmatched: 7. Germline V gene lookup returns CDR1 LNHNV and CDR2 YYDKDF (reference sequence). The CDR3 runs 14 residues. Written as DNA, the CDR3 is TGTGCCACCAGCAGTACTAGCGTTGGGGATGAGCAGTTCTTC. This sequence encodes CATSSTSVGDEQFF.

The chain uses TRBV29-1 and TRBJ2-1, with 7 positions matching TRBD1. V dropped 4 bases and J dropped 4; count of bases not matched to a gene: 10. Per the germline V gene, CDR1 is SQVTM and CDR2 is ANQGSEA. The CDR3 covers 15 residues. CDR3 sequence (DNA): TGCAGCGTTGGACCAGGGACAGTCCTATACAATGAGCAGTTCTTC. Translated: CSVGPGTVLYNEQFF.

The gene calls are TRBV29-1 and TRBJ2-7; 8 positions match TRBD2. The V gene's germline CDR1 is SQVTM and CDR2 ANQGSEA. Unmatched junction bases numbered 5, after V lost 4 bases and J lost 3 bases. The CDR3 runs 13 residues. The chain's CDR3 is CSVVVLAGYEQYF. The CDR3 DNA follows: TGCAGCGTTGTGGTCCTAGCGGGCTACGAGCAGTACTTC.

The V and J genes are TRBV6-5 and TRBJ2-5; 7 bases line up with TRBD1. CDR3 size: 13 residues. V lost 6 bases to trimming and J lost 4 bases; unmatched junction nucleotides: 5. Per germline, CDR1 MNHEY and CDR2 SVGAGI. The CDR3: CASRTPGGETQYF. The CDR3 DNA follows: TGTGCCAGCAGAACTCCAGGGGGAGAGACCCAGTACTTC.

The V gene is TRBV7-9, the J gene TRBJ2-5; 10 bases are a match to TRBD2. Trimming at V came to 4 bases and at J to 5 bases, leaving 7 bases not matched to a gene. Germline lookup yields CDR1 SEHNR and CDR2 FQNEAQ (reference sequence). CDR3 length equals 15 residues. CDR3 nucleotide sequence: TGTGCCAGCAGCTATACTAGCGGGGAGTGGGAGACCCAGTACTTC. Protein product: CASSYTSGEWETQYF.

This clone was seen once. The V gene is TRBV30, the J gene TRBJ2-7; 8 bases are a match to TRBD1. Germline CDR1 and CDR2: GTSNPN and SVGIG (reference sequence). This CDR3 is built from 12 residues. V lost 3 bases, J lost 6 bases, and 4 bases stayed unmatched. CDR3 residues: CAWRATGGEQYF. DNA for the CDR3: TGTGCCTGGAGAGCCACAGGGGGCGAGCAGTACTTC.

The V gene is TRBV19, the J gene TRBJ2-7, with D maybe TRBD1 (6 bases). This CDR3 spans 16 amino acids. Germline V gene data show CDR1 as LNHDA and CDR2 as SQIVND (reference sequence). The V gene lost 4 bases and the J gene lost 2 bases, with 18 bases spanning the gap. The CDR3 coding sequence is TGTGCCAGTAGTACTGCCGGGACAAATATAGCCTACGAGCAGTACTTC. It encodes CASSTAGTNIAYEQYF.

The chain links TRBV18 to TRBJ1-3, with a tentative D call TRBD1 (6 bases). Germline CDR1 reads KGHSH; CDR2 reads LQKENI. The V end lost 6 bases, the J end lost 7 bases, and 16 bases lay between the germline ends. This CDR3 comprises 14 residues. The CDR3, as DNA: TGTGCCAGCTCGCCGGGACAAGGCAGCAACACCATATATTTT. This gives the protein CASSPGQGSNTIYF.

This sequence joins TRBV9 and TRBJ1-3, with no clear D. V dropped 2 bases and J dropped 3 bases, with 9 bases sitting between them. The V gene's germline CDR1 is SGDLS and CDR2 YYNGEE. The CDR3 length is 14 residues. The CDR3 nucleotides are TGTGCCAGCAGCGTGTCTAGTTTTGGAAACACCATATATTTT. Translation: CASSVSSFGNTIYF.

This clone was counted once. This chain connects TRBV7-9 to TRBJ1-1; D is undetermined. This CDR3 comprises 14 residues. Germline V gene lookup returns CDR1 SEHNR and CDR2 FQNEAQ (reference sequence). V dropped 1 base and J dropped 1 base, with 7 bases sitting between them. The chain's CDR3 is CASSLGAGNTEAFF. DNA for the CDR3: TGTGCCAGCAGCTTAGGGGCAGGGAACACTGAAGCTTTCTTT.

The table lists this clone with a count of one. This sequence joins TRBV15 and TRBJ1-3; D gene ambiguous. The germline CDR1 and CDR2 sequences are LNHNV and YYDKDF (reference sequence). The CDR3 covers 12 residues. Trimming took 8 bases from V and 1 from J, leaving 6 bases between them. CDR3 DNA: TGTGCCACCTCGGTTTCTGGAAACACCATATATTTT. Translating gives CATSVSGNTIYF.

The V and J genes are TRBV3-1 (or the pseudogene TRBV3-2) and TRBJ2-2, with 8 bases lining up with TRBD2. The ends lost 4 bases at V and 6 bases at J; junction bases unmatched: 4. The germline gives CDR1 LGHDT, CDR2 YNNKEL (reference sequence). The CDR3 spans 14 residues. The CDR3 spells CASSLGGGPGELFF. In nucleotides, the CDR3 is TGTGCCAGCAGCCTGGGCGGGGGGCCCGGGGAGCTGTTTTTT.

The chain is built from TRBV30 and TRBJ1-2; unclear D gene. V lost 3 bases and J 3 bases, leaving 14 bases between the germline ends. Germline V lookup: CDR1 GTSNPN, CDR2 SVGIG (reference sequence). The CDR3 contains 14 residues. The CDR3 bases are TGTGCCTGGAGCGTGACTCCTTTTTACTATGGCTACACCTTC. It encodes CAWSVTPFYYGYTF.

The V call is TRBV18, the J call TRBJ2-3, with 7 bases that match TRBD1. Trimming removed 3 bases from V and 6 bases from J; junction bases left unmatched: 12. Germline values: CDR1 KGHSH, CDR2 LQKENI. This CDR3 has 16 amino acids. DNA of the CDR3: TGTGCCAGCTCACCTACGACAGGGTTCCCCAGGGATACGCAGTATTTT. Translating gives CASSPTTGFPRDTQYF.

The gene calls are TRBV6-5 and TRBJ2-1, with D perhaps TRBD2 (5 bases). V was trimmed by 6 bases and J by 0 bases, leaving 6 bases between them. The length of the CDR3 is 13 residues. Germline V gene sequence: CDR1 MNHEY, CDR2 SVGAGI. CDR3 in amino acids: CASSSGSYNEQFF. CDR3 nucleotides: TGTGCCAGCAGCAGCGGCTCCTACAATGAGCAGTTCTTC.

The genes are TRBV7-6 and TRBJ2-1, with TRBD2 as a possible D gene (6 bases). The CDR3 length is 16 residues. V lost 1 base, J lost 8 bases, and 18 bases lay in between. Per germline, CDR1 SGHVS and CDR2 FNYEAQ. The CDR3 DNA follows: TGTGCCAGCAGCTTAGTTGATCAGGCGGGACCCCATGAGCAGTTCTTC. This sequence encodes CASSLVDQAGPHEQFF.

This rearrangement joins TRBV3-1 (or the pseudogene TRBV3-2) to TRBJ2-2; weak D call: TRBD2 (6 bases). Trimming shortened V by 3 bases and J by 1 base, and 12 bases separated the two germline ends. The CDR3 loop spans 16 amino acids. Per germline, CDR1 LGHDT and CDR2 YNNKEL (reference sequence). Here the CDR3 reads CASSQPGDENTGELFF. The DNA of the CDR3 is TGTGCCAGCAGCCAGCCGGGAGATGAGAACACCGGGGAGCTGTTTTTT.